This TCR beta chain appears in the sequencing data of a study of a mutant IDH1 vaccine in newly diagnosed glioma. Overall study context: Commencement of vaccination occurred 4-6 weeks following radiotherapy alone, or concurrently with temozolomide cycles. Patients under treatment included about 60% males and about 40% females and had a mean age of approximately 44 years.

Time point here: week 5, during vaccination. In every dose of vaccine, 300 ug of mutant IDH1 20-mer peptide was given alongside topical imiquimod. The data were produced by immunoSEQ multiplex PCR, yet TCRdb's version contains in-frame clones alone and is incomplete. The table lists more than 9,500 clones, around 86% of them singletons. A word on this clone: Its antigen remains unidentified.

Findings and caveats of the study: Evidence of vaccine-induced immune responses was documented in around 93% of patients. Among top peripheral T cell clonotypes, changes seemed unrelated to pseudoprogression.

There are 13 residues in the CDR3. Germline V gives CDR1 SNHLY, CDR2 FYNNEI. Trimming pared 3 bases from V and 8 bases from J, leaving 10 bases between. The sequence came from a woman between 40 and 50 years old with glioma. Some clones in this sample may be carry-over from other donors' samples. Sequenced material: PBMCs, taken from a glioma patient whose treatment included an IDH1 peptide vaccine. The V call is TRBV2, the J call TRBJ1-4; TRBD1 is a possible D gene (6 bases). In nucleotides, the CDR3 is TGTGCCAGCAGTGACCATGGGGGCGAAAAACTGTTTTTT. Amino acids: CASSDHGGEKLFF.